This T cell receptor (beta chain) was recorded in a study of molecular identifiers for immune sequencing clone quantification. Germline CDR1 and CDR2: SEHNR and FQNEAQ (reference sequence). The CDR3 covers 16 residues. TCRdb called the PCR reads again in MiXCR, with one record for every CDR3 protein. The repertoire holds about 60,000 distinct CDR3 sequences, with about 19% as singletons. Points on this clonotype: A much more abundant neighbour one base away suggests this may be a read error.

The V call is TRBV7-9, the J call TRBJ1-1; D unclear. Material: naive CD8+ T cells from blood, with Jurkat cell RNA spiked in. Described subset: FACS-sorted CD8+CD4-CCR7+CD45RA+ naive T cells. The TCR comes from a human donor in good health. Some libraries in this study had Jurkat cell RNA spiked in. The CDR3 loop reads CASSSSEYYMNTDAFF. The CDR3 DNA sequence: TGTGCCAGCAGCTCCTCGGAGTACTATATGAACACTGATGCTTTCTTT.